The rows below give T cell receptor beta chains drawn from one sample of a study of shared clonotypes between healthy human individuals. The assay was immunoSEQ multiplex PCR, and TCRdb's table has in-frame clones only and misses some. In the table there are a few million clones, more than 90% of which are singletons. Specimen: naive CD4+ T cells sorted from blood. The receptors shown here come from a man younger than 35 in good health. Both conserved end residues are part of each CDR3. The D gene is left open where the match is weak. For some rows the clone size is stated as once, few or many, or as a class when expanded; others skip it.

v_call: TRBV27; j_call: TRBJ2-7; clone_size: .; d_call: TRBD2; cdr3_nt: TGTGCCAGCAGTCGCGGGGGGGGCCCCTACGAGCAGTACTTC; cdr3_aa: CASSRGGGPYEQYF
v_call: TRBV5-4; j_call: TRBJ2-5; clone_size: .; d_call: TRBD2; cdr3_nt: TGTGCCAGCAGCTCTGGGACTAGCGGCCAAGAGACCCAGTACTTC; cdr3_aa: CASSSGTSGQETQYF
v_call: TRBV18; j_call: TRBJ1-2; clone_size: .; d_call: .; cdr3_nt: TGTGCCAGCTCCGACGGGGCTGGCTACACCTTC; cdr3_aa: CASSDGAGYTF
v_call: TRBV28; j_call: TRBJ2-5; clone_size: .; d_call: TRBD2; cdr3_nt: TGTGCCAGCAGCCGCGGGGGGCCTCCCCAAGAGACCCAGTACTTC; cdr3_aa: CASSRGGPPQETQYF
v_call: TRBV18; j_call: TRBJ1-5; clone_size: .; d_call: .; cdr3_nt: TGTGCCAGCTCACCAGGACAGACAGGTCAGCCCCAGCATTTT; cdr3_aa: CASSPGQTGQPQHF
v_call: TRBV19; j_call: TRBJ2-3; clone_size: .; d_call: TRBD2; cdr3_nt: TGTGCCAGTAGTACGGGGGGATTTGGGACAGATACGCAGTATTTT; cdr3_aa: CASSTGGFGTDTQYF
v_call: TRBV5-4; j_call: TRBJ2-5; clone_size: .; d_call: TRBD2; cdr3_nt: TGTGCCAGCAGCCCAGGACTAGCGGGAGGTCGAGAGACCCAGTACTTC; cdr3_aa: CASSPGLAGGRETQYF
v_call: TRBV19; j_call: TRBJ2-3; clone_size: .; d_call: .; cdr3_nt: TGTGCCAGTAGTATAGATCGGGGCACAGATACGCAGTATTTT; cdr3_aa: CASSIDRGTDTQYF
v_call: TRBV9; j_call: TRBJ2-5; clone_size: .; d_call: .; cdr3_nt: TGTGCCAGCAGCGTAGGACTAGGGGAGACCCAGTACTTC; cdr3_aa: CASSVGLGETQYF
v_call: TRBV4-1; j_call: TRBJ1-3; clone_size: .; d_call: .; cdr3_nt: TGCGCCAGCAGCCAAGGTATCTCGCAGGCCCCTTCGGGGGGAAACACCATATATTTT; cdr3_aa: CASSQGISQAPSGGNTIYF
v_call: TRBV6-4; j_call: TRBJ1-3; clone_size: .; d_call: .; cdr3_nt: TGTGCGAAGCTCTCTGGAAACACCATATATTTT; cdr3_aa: CAKLSGNTIYF
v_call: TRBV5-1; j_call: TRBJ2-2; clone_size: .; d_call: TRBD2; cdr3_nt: TGCGCCAGCAGCATCCAGACTAGCGGGAGTTCAGGGGAGCTGTTTTTT; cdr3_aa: CASSIQTSGSSGELFF
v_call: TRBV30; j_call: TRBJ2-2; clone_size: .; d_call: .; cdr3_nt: TGTGCCTGGAGTGAGCAGATCACCGGGGAGCTGTTTTTT; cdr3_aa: CAWSEQITGELFF
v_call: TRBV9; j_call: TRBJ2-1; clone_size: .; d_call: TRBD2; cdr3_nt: TGTGCCAGCAGCGTAGGACTAGCGGCCGGGTACAATGAGCAGTTCTTC; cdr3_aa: CASSVGLAAGYNEQFF
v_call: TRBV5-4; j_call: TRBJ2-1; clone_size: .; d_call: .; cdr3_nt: TGTGCCAGCAGTCCTTCCCCTCATGAGCAGTTCTTC; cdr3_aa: CASSPSPHEQFF
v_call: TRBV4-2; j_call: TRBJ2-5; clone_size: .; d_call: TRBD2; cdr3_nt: TGTGCCAGCAGCCAAGTGGGGGGGACTCAAGAGACCCAGTACTTC; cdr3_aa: CASSQVGGTQETQYF
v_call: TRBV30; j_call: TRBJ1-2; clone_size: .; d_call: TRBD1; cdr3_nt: TGTGCCTGGAGCGCCACAGGGGGCGGGGGCTACACCTTC; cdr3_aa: CAWSATGGGGYTF
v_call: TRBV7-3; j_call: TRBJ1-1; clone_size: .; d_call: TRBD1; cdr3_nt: TGTGCCAGCAGCGACAACAGGGGGCTCGGCACTGAAGCTTTCTTT; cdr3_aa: CASSDNRGLGTEAFF
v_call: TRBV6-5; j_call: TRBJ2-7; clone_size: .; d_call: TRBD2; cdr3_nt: TGTGCCAGCTCAAGGACTAGCGCCTACGAGCAGTACTTC; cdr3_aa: CASSRTSAYEQYF
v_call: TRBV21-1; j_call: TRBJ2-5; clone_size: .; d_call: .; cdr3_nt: TGTGCCAGCAGCAAAGAGGGCTACCAAGAGACCCAGTACTTC; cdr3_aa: CASSKEGYQETQYF
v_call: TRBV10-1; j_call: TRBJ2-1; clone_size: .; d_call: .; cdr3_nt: TGCGCCAGCAGTGAGTACGGGAGCTCCTACAATGAGCAGTTCTTC; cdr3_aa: CASSEYGSSYNEQFF
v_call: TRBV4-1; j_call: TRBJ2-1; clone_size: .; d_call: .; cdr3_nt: TGCGCCAGCAGTAGAGACAGGGAGCAGTTCTTC; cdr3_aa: CASSRDREQFF
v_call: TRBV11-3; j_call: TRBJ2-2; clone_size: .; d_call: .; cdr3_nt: TGTGCCAGCAGCCAAACCACCGGGGAGCTGTTTTTT; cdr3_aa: CASSQTTGELFF
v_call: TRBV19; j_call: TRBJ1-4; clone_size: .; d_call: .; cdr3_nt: TGTGCCAGTAGTCCCAGTGAGGCGCTTCTAATGACAACTAATGAAAAACTGTTTTTT; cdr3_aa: CASSPSEALLMTTNEKLFF
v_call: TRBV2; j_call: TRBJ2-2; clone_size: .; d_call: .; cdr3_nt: TGTGCCAGCAGTCCACTCCAGGGAACCGGGGAGCTGTTTTTT; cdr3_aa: CASSPLQGTGELFF
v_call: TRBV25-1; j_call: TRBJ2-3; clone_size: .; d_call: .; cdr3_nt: TGTGCCAGCAGTGAATATATCGCGGGGAACACAGATACGCAGTATTTT; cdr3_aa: CASSEYIAGNTDTQYF
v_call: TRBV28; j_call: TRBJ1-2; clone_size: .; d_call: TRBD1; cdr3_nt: TGTGCCAGCAGTTCTGGGACAGGCGTAAACTATGGCTACACCTTC; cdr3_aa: CASSSGTGVNYGYTF
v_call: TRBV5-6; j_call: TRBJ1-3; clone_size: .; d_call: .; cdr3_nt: TGTGCCAGCAGCTCGGACAGAAACACCATATATTTT; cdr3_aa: CASSSDRNTIYF
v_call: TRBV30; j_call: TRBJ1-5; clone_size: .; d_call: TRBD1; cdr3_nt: TGTGCCTGGAGTGGACAGGGACAACAGCCCCAGCATTTT; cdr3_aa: CAWSGQGQQPQHF
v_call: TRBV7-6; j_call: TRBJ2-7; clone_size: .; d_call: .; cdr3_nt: TGTGCCAGCAGCTTACAGGGGTACGAGCAGTACTTC; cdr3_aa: CASSLQGYEQYF
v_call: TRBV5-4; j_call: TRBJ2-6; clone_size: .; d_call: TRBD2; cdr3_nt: TGTTCGTATGGGCGGGAGGCCTTCTCTGGGGCCAACGTCCTGACTTTC; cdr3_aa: CSYGREAFSGANVLTF
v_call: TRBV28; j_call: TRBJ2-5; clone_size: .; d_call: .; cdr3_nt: TGTGCCAGCTCTTCGGCAGACCTGGAGACCCAGTACTTC; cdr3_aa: CASSSADLETQYF
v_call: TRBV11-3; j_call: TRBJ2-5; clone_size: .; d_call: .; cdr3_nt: TGTGCCAGCAGCTTACAGGGGGAGACCCAGTACTTC; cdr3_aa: CASSLQGETQYF
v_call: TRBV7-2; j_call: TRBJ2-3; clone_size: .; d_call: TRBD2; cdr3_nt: TGTGCCAGCAGCTCCCCCCCGGGGCGGGAGGGTTCCACGAAAGATACGCAGTATTTT; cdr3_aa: CASSSPPGREGSTKDTQYF
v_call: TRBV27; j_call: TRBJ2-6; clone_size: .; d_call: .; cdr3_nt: TGTGCCAGCAGTCCCCAAATATCTGGGGCCAACGTCCTGACTTTC; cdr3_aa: CASSPQISGANVLTF
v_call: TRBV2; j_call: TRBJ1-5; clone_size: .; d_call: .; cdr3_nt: TGTGCCAGCAGTACCGGGCCGGTCAAGCCCCAGCATTTT; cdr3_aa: CASSTGPVKPQHF
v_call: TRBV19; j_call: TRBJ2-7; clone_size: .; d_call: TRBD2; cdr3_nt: TGTGCCAGTAGTCCCGGTGACAGCGGGAGCTCCTACGAGCAGTACTTC; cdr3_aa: CASSPGDSGSSYEQYF
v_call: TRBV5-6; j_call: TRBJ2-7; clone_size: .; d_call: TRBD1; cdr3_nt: TGTGCCAGCGGTTCGGGATGGCAGGGGGCCTACGAGCAGTACTTC; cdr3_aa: CASGSGWQGAYEQYF
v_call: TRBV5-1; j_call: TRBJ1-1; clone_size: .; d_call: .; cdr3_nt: TGCGCCAGCAGTCCCTACGGGACAACGTGGGCTGAAGCTTTCTTT; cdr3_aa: CASSPYGTTWAEAFF
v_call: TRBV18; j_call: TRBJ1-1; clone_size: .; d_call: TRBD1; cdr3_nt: TGTGCCAGCGCCCGACAGGGGAATACTGAAGCTTTCTTT; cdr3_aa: CASARQGNTEAFF
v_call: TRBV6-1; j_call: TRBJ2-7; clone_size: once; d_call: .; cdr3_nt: TGTGCCAGCAGTGGTGGACGAACGGTATCCTACGAGCAGTACTTC; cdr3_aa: CASSGGRTVSYEQYF
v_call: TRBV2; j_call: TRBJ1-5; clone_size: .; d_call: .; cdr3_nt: TGTGCCAGTAAGACGGGCAATCAGCCCCAGCATTTT; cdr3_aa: CASKTGNQPQHF
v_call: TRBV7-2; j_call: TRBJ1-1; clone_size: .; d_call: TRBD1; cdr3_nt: TGTGCCAGCAGCTTAAATGACAGGGACGGCACTGAAGCTTTCTTT; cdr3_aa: CASSLNDRDGTEAFF
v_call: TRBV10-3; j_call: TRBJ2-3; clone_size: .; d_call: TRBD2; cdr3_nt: TGTGCCATCACGGGGGGGAGCACAGATACGCAGTATTTT; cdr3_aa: CAITGGSTDTQYF
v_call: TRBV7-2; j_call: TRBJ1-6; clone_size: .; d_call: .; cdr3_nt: TGTGCCAGCAGCTCTTATAATTCACCCCTCCACTTT; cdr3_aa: CASSSYNSPLHF
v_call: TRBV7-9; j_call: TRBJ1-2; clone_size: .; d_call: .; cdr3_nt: TGTGCCAGCAGCTCCAGGACGGTCCTCTATGGCTACACCTTC; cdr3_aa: CASSSRTVLYGYTF
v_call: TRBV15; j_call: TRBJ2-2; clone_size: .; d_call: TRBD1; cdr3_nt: TGTGCCACCAGCACAGGGACAGGGAACACCGGGGAGCTGTTTTTT; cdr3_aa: CATSTGTGNTGELFF
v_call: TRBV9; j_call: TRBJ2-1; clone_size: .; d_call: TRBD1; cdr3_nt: TGTGCCAGCAGCCCCCAAGGGACCCCGCGGGACAGGGTCTACAATGAGCAGTTCTTC; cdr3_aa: CASSPQGTPRDRVYNEQFF